These 21 T cell receptor beta chains originate from one sample sequenced in a study of graft-versus-host responses after intestinal transplantation. Generated by immunoSEQ multiplex PCR, the TCRdb table keeps only in-frame clones and is missing some. The sample has roughly 40,000 clones, roughly nine tenths seen once. Sample: PBMCs, taken 524 days after transplant. All receptors come from a human patient who received an intestinal transplant, so some T cells may come from the graft donor.

The gene calls are TRBV7-6 and TRBJ2-7; TRBD2 aligns across 10 bases. The CDR3 contains 15 residues. Germline loops: CDR1 SGHVS, CDR2 FNYEAQ. The J segment lost 2 bases and the V segment lost 0 bases, leaving 1 base of the junction unmatched. CDR3 bases: TGTGCCAGCAGCTTAGCACTAGCGGGAACCTACGAGCAGTACTTC. Translated: CASSLALAGTYEQYF.

V and J are TRBV5-4 and TRBJ1-1, with 10 positions matching TRBD1. Germline trimming cut 4 bases from V and 0 bases from J; bases unmatched to any gene: 6. The length of the CDR3 is 16 residues. Germline CDR1 is SGHNT and CDR2 is YYREEE (reference sequence). In DNA, the CDR3 is TGTGCCAGCAGCCCGAAGACAGGGGGCATGAACACTGAAGCTTTCTTT. Protein sequence: CASSPKTGGMNTEAFF.

As to this clone: One junction end disagrees with the germline gene, perhaps due to a read error. The chain joins TRBV19 to TRBJ1-2, with a weak D call TRBD1 (5 bases). The germline gives CDR1 LNHDA, CDR2 SQIVND (reference sequence). This CDR3 has 12 residues. For the CDR3, the DNA is TGTGCCAGTAGTGACAGACTACAGCCCCGCGGCTTC. Translating it yields CASSDRLQPRGF.

This clone was seen just once. The chain joins TRBV6-5 to TRBJ1-1; maybe TRBD1 (6 bases). The CDR3 covers 12 residues. The V gene's germline CDR1 is MNHEY and CDR2 SVGAGI. V was cut by 1 base and J by 8 bases, with 8 bases left in between. The CDR3 DNA reads as TGTGCCAGCAGTTACTGGGGGCGGGAAGCTTTCTTT. Translated: CASSYWGREAFF.

The chain links TRBV27 to TRBJ2-1, with 9 bases fitting TRBD2. Looked up from germline, CDR1 is MNHEY and CDR2 is SMNVEV (reference sequence). There are 15 residues in the CDR3. V lost 3 bases to trimming and J lost 4 bases; unmatched junction nucleotides: 4. Here the CDR3 DNA reads TGTGCCAGCAGTTTGGGACTAGCACCTTACAATGAGCAGTTCTTC. Protein sequence: CASSLGLAPYNEQFF.

The J gene is TRBJ2-5, the V gene TRBV7-8, with 9 bases fitting TRBD2. The CDR3 has 17 residues. Germline CDR1 reads SGHVS; CDR2 reads FQNEAQ. The V segment lost 4 bases and the J segment 4 bases; nucleotides outside the gene matches: 13. CDR3 in amino acids: CASSSMLAGAWVETQYF. The CDR3, as DNA: TGTGCCAGCAGCTCCATGTTAGCGGGAGCGTGGGTAGAGACCCAGTACTTC.

The chain carries TRBV6-5 and TRBJ1-4, with D perhaps TRBD1 (5 bases). Germline V CDR1 and CDR2: MNHEY, SVGAGI. The CDR3 contains 12 residues. V was cut by 8 bases and J by 8 bases, with 12 bases left in between. This CDR3 is CASARDGEKLFF. CDR3 sequence (DNA): TGTGCCAGCGCCAGGGATGGGGAAAAACTGTTTTTT.

The V gene is TRBV9, the J gene TRBJ2-5, with D hard to call. The CDR3 has 16 amino acids. The V gene lost 0 bases and the J gene lost 4 bases, with 16 bases spanning the gap. Germline V lookup: CDR1 SGDLS, CDR2 YYNGEE. The CDR3 coding sequence is TGTGCCAGCAGCGTAGGTGAGCCGTCGTCGCGAGAGACCCAGTACTTC. This gives the protein CASSVGEPSSRETQYF. Full variable domain (remainder filled in from reference TRBV9 and TRBJ2-5): DSGVTQTPKHLITATGQRVTLRCSPRSGDLSVYWYQQSLDQGLQFLIQYYNGEERAKGNILERFSAQQFPDLHSELNLSSLELGDSALYFCASSVGEPSSRETQYFGPGTRLLVL.

The genes are TRBV7-2 and TRBJ2-3; D is unresolved. In germline, CDR1 is SGHTA, CDR2 FQGNSA. V lost 5 bases, J lost 1 base, and 10 bases lay in between. The CDR3 is made up of 14 amino acids. CDR3 region: CASSDLEGTDTQYF. CDR3 sequence (DNA): TGTGCCAGCAGCGACCTCGAAGGCACAGATACGCAGTATTTT.

The chain links TRBV4-1 to TRBJ1-2; perhaps TRBD1 as D (5 bases). The CDR3 has 15 amino acids. Trimming shortened V by 2 bases and J by 3 bases, and 13 bases separated the two germline ends. The germline V gene has CDR1 MGHRA and CDR2 YSYEKL. The CDR3 DNA reads as TGCGCCAGCAGCCAAACCAGGGAGTTGGACTATGGCTACACCTTC. Its translation: CASSQTRELDYGYTF.

The chain joins TRBV28 to TRBJ2-1; no reliable D call. The CDR3 sequence is 11 residues long. Germline V lookup: CDR1 MDHEN, CDR2 SYDVKM. Trimming stripped 2 bases from V and 5 bases from J, with 1 base between. The CDR3 bases are TGTGCCAGCAGTTTAGACAATGAGCAGTTCTTC. This encodes CASSLDNEQFF.

The chain combines TRBV6-5 with TRBJ2-7, with D hard to call. Deletions cut 2 bases from V and 1 base from J, with 12 bases between. Germline-derived CDR1 and CDR2 are MNHEY and SVGAGI. This CDR3 comprises 15 residues. CDR3 DNA: TGTGCCAGCAGTTACGTCGGGCTGGGGTCCTACGAGCAGTACTTC. Translated, it gives CASSYVGLGSYEQYF.

V and J are TRBV28 and TRBJ2-5; D may be TRBD1 (5 bases). The germline V gene has CDR1 MDHEN and CDR2 SYDVKM. Between the trimmed V and J ends, which lost 2 bases and 4 bases, there was a span of 11 bases. The CDR3 length is 14 residues. As DNA, the CDR3 is TGTGCCAGCAGTTTAGAAAGAACAGGAGAGACCCAGTACTTC. Its protein product is CASSLERTGETQYF.

V usage is TRBV6-1 and J usage is TRBJ1-4, with 8 bases identical to TRBD1. This CDR3 has 15 residues. J lost 5 bases, V lost 2 bases, and 4 bases had no gene match. Germline V gene sequence: CDR1 MNHNS, CDR2 SASEGT. CDR3 protein: CASSEYGQGNEKLFF. For the CDR3, the DNA is TGTGCCAGCAGTGAATATGGACAGGGAAATGAAAAACTGTTTTTT.

V and J are TRBV2 and TRBJ1-4, with D tentatively TRBD1 (6 bases). The CDR3 covers 16 residues. Germline V gene lookup returns CDR1 SNHLY and CDR2 FYNNEI. V was pared by 4 bases and J by 0 bases, with 12 bases between. CDR3 sequence reads: CASSADRPATNEKLFF. The CDR3 DNA reads TGTGCCAGCAGTGCCGACAGGCCTGCAACTAATGAAAAACTGTTTTTT.

The J gene is TRBJ1-1, the V gene TRBV11-2, with a possible D match to TRBD1 (5 bases). The CDR3 length is 12 residues. V was pared by 3 bases and J by 8 bases, with 10 bases between. Germline values: CDR1 SGHAT, CDR2 FQNNGV. CDR3 in amino acids: CASSLWQGEAFF. The CDR3 DNA sequence: TGTGCCAGCAGCTTGTGGCAGGGCGAAGCTTTCTTT. Full variable domain (missing parts from reference TRBV11-2 and TRBJ1-1): EAGVAQSPRYKIIEKRQSVAFWCNPISGHATLYWYQQILGQGPKLLIQFQNNGVVDDSQLPKDRFSAERLKGVDSTLKIQPAKLEDSAVYLCASSLWQGEAFFGQGTRLTVV.

The rearrangement links TRBV5-4 to TRBJ2-5; 10 bases are shared with TRBD1. Germline CDR1 reads SGHNT; CDR2 reads YYREEE (reference sequence). The CDR3 is made up of 15 amino acids. The V and J ends lost 4 bases and 5 bases, in that order; junction bases with no gene match: 8. The CDR3 nucleotides read TGTGCCAGCAGCCCTGGGACAGGGGAAGTGGAGACCCAGTACTTC. This gives the protein CASSPGTGEVETQYF. Based on the CDR3 plus reference TRBV5-4 and TRBJ2-5, the full variable domain is ETGVTQSPTHLIKTRGQQVTLRCSSQSGHNTVSWYQQALGQGPQFIFQYYREEENGRGNFPPRFSGLQFPNYSSELNVNALELDDSALYLCASSPGTGEVETQYFGPGTRLLVL.

This chain connects TRBV18 to TRBJ2-1; 8 nucleotides line up with TRBD2. This CDR3 contains 15 residues. Germline loops: CDR1 KGHSH, CDR2 LQKENI. The trim removed 2 bases at V and 4 bases at J, leaving 4 bases unmatched. Here the CDR3 reads CASSPGQREYNEQFF. As DNA, the CDR3 is TGTGCCAGCTCACCAGGCCAGCGGGAGTACAATGAGCAGTTCTTC.

The chain employs TRBV4-1 and TRBJ2-1; D gene unclear. V shed 1 base and J shed 3 bases, with 10 bases lying between them. From germline, CDR1 is MGHRA and CDR2 YSYEKL. The CDR3 runs 15 residues. The chain's CDR3 is CASSQGFRLYNEQFF. CDR3 bases: TGCGCCAGCAGCCAAGGATTCAGGCTCTACAATGAGCAGTTCTTC.

The J gene is TRBJ2-3, the V gene TRBV28; D remains unclear. From germline, CDR1 is MDHEN and CDR2 SYDVKM. V lost 3 bases, J lost 4 bases, and 11 bases lay in between. The CDR3 spans 14 residues. The DNA for the CDR3 is TGTGCCAGCAGTTTGAGTGTTGGGGCAGATACGCAGTATTTT. Its protein product is CASSLSVGADTQYF. Full variable domain (rest looked up from reference TRBV28 and TRBJ2-3): DVKVTQSSRYLVKRTGEKVFLECVQDMDHENMFWYRQDPGLGLRLIYFSYDVKMKEKGDIPEGYSVSREKKERFSLILESASTNQTSMYLCASSLSVGADTQYFGPGTRLTVL.

The chain is built from TRBV14 and TRBJ1-2; weak D call: TRBD1 (5 bases). The CDR3 has 13 amino acids. Trimming removed 3 bases at V and 7 bases at J, with 12 bases between. From germline, CDR1 is SGHDN and CDR2 FVKESK. CDR3 nucleotides: TGTGCCAGCAGCCAGTCCCAGGGAGGTGGCTACACCTTC. It specifies CASSQSQGGGYTF.